What follows is one T cell receptor beta chain and its context. The sample belongs to a study of T cell responses to AZD1222 COVID-19 vaccine. Sequencing was performed with immunoSEQ multiplex PCR; in TCRdb, only in-frame clones are kept and a portion is missing. The profile shows 35,000 to 50,000 clones, roughly 78% of them singletons. Trimming removed 3 bases from V and 2 bases from J, with 11 bases in between. The CDR3 covers 14 residues. Per the germline V gene, CDR1 is MNHEY and CDR2 is SVGEGT. This material consisted of peripheral blood, taken 28 days after the second dose of the MenACWY control vaccine. This sequence joins TRBV6-2 or TRBV6-3 and TRBJ2-7; TRBD2 is a possible D gene (6 bases). The sequence came from an adult who received the MenACWY meningococcal vaccine as a control. For the CDR3, the DNA is TGTGCCAGCAGTTATGCGGGATACGCCTACGAGCAGTACTTC. Encoded protein: CASSYAGYAYEQYF.